This T cell receptor beta chain is from a study of technical replicates of blood from a handful of donors. With V trimmed by 0 bases and J by 0 bases, 5 bases remained unmatched. This CDR3 has 16 residues. Germline V gene lookup returns CDR1 SGHRS and CDR2 YFSETQ. Assay used: immunoSEQ multiplex PCR; TCRdb lists only in-frame clones, some missing. The profile shows roughly 15,000 clones, about nine tenths of them singletons. The receptor's source is a human donor in good health. Sample: PBMCs. This rearrangement joins TRBV5-1 to TRBJ1-1; TRBD1 matches 7 bases. The CDR3 nucleotides are TGCGCCAGCAGCTTGGGTATAGGGGGCATGAACACTGAAGCTTTCTTT. It yields the protein CASSLGIGGMNTEAFF.